What follows is one TCR beta chain and its context. Here immunoSEQ multiplex PCR was the method, and the copy in TCRdb shows in-frame clones only, minus some. In the table there are over 90,000 clones, roughly 84% of which are singletons. These data originate in a study of blood T cell repertoires in COVID-19. Study overall: From the United States, Italy and Spain came samples of acute and convalescent COVID-19.

The CDR3 has 15 residues. Trimming took off 0 bases at V and 4 bases at J, with 10 bases between the two ends. Germline CDR1 LGHNA, CDR2 YNFKEQ. The sequence was obtained from a woman aged 55-70 years in a cohort sampled during active or convalescent COVID-19. The rearrangement joins TRBV4-2 to TRBJ1-5, with TRBD1 as a possible D gene (5 bases). Sequencing input: peripheral blood. The CDR3 loop is CASSQDTGGNQPQHF. The CDR3, as DNA: TGTGCCAGCAGCCAAGATACGGGGGGAAATCAGCCCCAGCATTTT.